The TCR beta chain described here comes from a study of cytomegalovirus exposure and HLA in healthy donors. The CDR3 has 11 amino acids. V was clipped by 6 bases and J by 8 bases; unmatched bases: 4. The germline V gene encodes CDR1 SQVTM and CDR2 ANQGSEA. In regard to this clone: Its antigen is unknown.

Findings of the study overall: Evidence from a later analysis indicated that most CMV-associated TCR beta chains looked HLA-restricted. Whilst most TCR sequences proved rare, a subset of public TCRs occurred across many donors. According to reports, the classifier identified cytomegalovirus status with high specificity and sensitivity.

A multiplex PCR was run with 60 Vbeta primers and 13 Jbeta primers. Original data processing: Later, 80 million or so unique TCR beta chains were counted in an analysis, and 10 million to 12 million of them were shared. The repertoire was sequenced with immunoSEQ multiplex PCR; TCRdb's copy has only in-frame clones and lacks some. That table furnishes V, J and clone size, whereas the DNA furnished D and trimming. The sample has around 140,000 clones, 75% to 80% seen once; the top ten hold around 2.5%. Specimen: PBMCs. The TCR sequence derives from a woman aged 18-35 years in good health and CMV-seropositive. The chain has TRBV29-1 and TRBJ1-2; 9 bases line up with TRBD1. DNA for the CDR3: TGCAGCGTGGGACAGGGATGGGGCTACACCTTC. The encoded protein is CSVGQGWGYTF.